This TCR beta chain was recorded in a study of T cell responses to AZD1222 COVID-19 vaccine. Sequenced by immunoSEQ multiplex PCR; TCRdb stores in-frame clones only, minus some. The sample holds around 160,000 clones; roughly nine tenths are singletons and the top ten take over 3%. The germline V gene has CDR1 SGDLS and CDR2 YYNGEE. V lost 4 bases, J lost 1 base, and 12 bases lay in between. This CDR3 spans 15 amino acids. Study findings and constraints: No repertoire was sampled before or during the peak T cell response, only after it.

As to this clone: The target antigen is unknown.

The source is an adult who received the AZD1222 COVID-19 vaccine. Sample: peripheral blood, taken 28 days after the second AZD1222 dose. The rearrangement joins TRBV9 to TRBJ1-5; weak D call: TRBD1 (5 bases). In DNA, the CDR3 is TGTGCCAGCAGCCAAACGGGGGGGAGCAATCAGCCCCAGCATTTT. Protein: CASSQTGGSNQPQHF.